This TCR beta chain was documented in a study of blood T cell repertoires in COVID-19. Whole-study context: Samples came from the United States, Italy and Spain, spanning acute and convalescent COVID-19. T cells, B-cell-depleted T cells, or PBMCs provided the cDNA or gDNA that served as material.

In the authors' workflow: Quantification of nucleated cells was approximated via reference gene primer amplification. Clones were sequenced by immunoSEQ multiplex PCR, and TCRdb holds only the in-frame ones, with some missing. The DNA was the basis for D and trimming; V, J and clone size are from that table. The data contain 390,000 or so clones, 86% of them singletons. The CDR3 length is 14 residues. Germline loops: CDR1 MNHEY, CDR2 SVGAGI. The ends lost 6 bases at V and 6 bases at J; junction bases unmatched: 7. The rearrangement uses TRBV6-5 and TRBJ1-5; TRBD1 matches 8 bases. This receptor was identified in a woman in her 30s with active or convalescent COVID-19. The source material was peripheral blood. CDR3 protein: CASRDWTGTQPQHF. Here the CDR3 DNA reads TGTGCCAGCAGAGATTGGACAGGGACTCAGCCCCAGCATTTT.